These T cell receptor beta chains were read from a single sample in a study of T cells expressing NK-cell markers. No DNA is given; TCRdb re-called the 5' RACE reads and lists each CDR3 protein once. This sample's table reports fewer than 200,000 distinct CDR3 sequences. Specimen: blood T cells: a sorted CD56 or NKG2C T cell subset, CD4+ or CD8+ T cells, or bulk PBMC T cells (not recorded which). The receptors come from a woman between 18 and 70 years old in good health. The CDR3 runs from the conserved cysteine through the conserved F or W.

V,J,CDR3
TRBV9,TRBJ2-3,CASSSFRRTSGGADTQYF
TRBV29-1,TRBJ2-1,CSVEARGPGDEQFF
TRBV4-2,TRBJ2-2,CASSQGSYTGELFF
TRBV11-2,TRBJ1-4,CASSRGTANEKLFF
TRBV7-2,TRBJ1-1,CASSAATTTEAFF
TRBV5-1,TRBJ2-7,CASSTGTSNVYEQYF
TRBV12-3/TRBV12-4,TRBJ2-2,CASSSTGVTGELFF
TRBV20-1,TRBJ1-1,CSALDGGAGDTEAFF
TRBV5-1,TRBJ2-1,CASSLEGTGLNEQFF
TRBV6-1,TRBJ1-2,CASSEGLVGYTF
TRBV20-1,TRBJ1-2,CSARSWVLNYGYTF
TRBV20-1,TRBJ2-1,CSARPSLHEQFF
TRBV9,TRBJ2-1,CASSEVVTAGNEQFF
TRBV6-1,TRBJ2-3,CASRALGLADTQYF
TRBV20-1,TRBJ2-1,CSARGVASGRVDEQFF
TRBV5-1,TRBJ2-3,CASRKPGLAGGTDTQYF
TRBV6-1,TRBJ1-2,CASSDLQGSELYGYTF
TRBV3-1,TRBJ1-3,CASSQGGPSGNTIYF
TRBV12-3/TRBV12-4,TRBJ2-5,CASSLRTAQETQYF
TRBV20-1,TRBJ2-5,CSARSDSKETQYF
TRBV5-1,TRBJ2-7,CASSAQPYEQYF
TRBV5-6,TRBJ2-7,CASSLLAASYEQYF
TRBV5-5,TRBJ1-4,CASSPGITGVNEKLFF
TRBV20-1,TRBJ2-3,CSALRPPPDTQYF
TRBV14,TRBJ2-2,CASSQTVFGGELFF
TRBV27,TRBJ2-3,CASRLAATDTQYF